A selection of T cell receptor beta chains follows, all from one sample in a study of neoadjuvant anti-PD-1 for oral cavity cancer. Using immunoSEQ multiplex PCR, the repertoire was profiled, and TCRdb retains in-frame clones only, with some absent. Altogether about 14,000 clones are present, 73% being singletons, with the ten largest covering less than 3.5%. The sample consisted of PBMCs, taken before nivolumab (anti-PD-1) treatment. The receptors come from a person aged 35-79 years with oral cavity squamous cell carcinoma. Both conserved end residues are part of each CDR3. Each record gives: D gene, V gene, J gene, clone size, CDR3 length, CDR3 DNA, CDR3 protein. The D gene is left open where the match is weak. Some rows have no size entry. The others give once, few or many, or a class for an expanded clone.

d_call: NA; v_call: TRBV6-5; j_call: TRBJ1-1; clone_size: NA; cdr3_length: 13; cdr3_nt: TGTGCCAGCAGTTACAGGTCGGGGACTGAAGCTTTCTTT; cdr3_aa: CASSYRSGTEAFF
d_call: NA; v_call: TRBV27; j_call: TRBJ1-5; clone_size: NA; cdr3_length: 12; cdr3_nt: TGTGCCAGCAGAGGAGGCAATCAGCCCCAGCATTTT; cdr3_aa: CASRGGNQPQHF
d_call: NA; v_call: TRBV7-7; j_call: TRBJ2-1; clone_size: few; cdr3_length: 15; cdr3_nt: TGTGCCAGCAGAATTACTAGTGGGCCTAGTGGTGAGCAGTTCTTC; cdr3_aa: CASRITSGPSGEQFF
d_call: NA; v_call: TRBV2; j_call: TRBJ1-4; clone_size: NA; cdr3_length: 11; cdr3_nt: TGTGCCAGCAGTGAATATGAAAAACTGTTTTTT; cdr3_aa: CASSEYEKLFF
d_call: TRBD1; v_call: TRBV11-1; j_call: TRBJ1-1; clone_size: NA; cdr3_length: 15; cdr3_nt: TGTGCCAGCAGCTTCCCCAGGGGGAGGAACACTGAAGCTTTCTTT; cdr3_aa: CASSFPRGRNTEAFF
d_call: NA; v_call: TRBV4-1; j_call: TRBJ2-7; clone_size: NA; cdr3_length: 14; cdr3_nt: TGCGCCAGCAGAAGGGGATTCAACCTTAACGAGCAGTACTTC; cdr3_aa: CASRRGFNLNEQYF
d_call: NA; v_call: TRBV14; j_call: TRBJ1-1; clone_size: few; cdr3_length: 15; cdr3_nt: TGTGCCAGCAGCCCTCCGGGACACTTGAACACTGAAGCTTTCTTT; cdr3_aa: CASSPPGHLNTEAFF
d_call: NA; v_call: TRBV28; j_call: TRBJ1-2; clone_size: NA; cdr3_length: 11; cdr3_nt: TGTGCCAGCCTCCAGGGGAGGGGCTACACCTTC; cdr3_aa: CASLQGRGYTF
d_call: NA; v_call: TRBV4-1; j_call: TRBJ2-5; clone_size: NA; cdr3_length: 11; cdr3_nt: TGCGCCAGCAGCCAAGAAGAGACCCAGTACTTC; cdr3_aa: CASSQEETQYF
d_call: NA; v_call: TRBV11-3; j_call: TRBJ2-1; clone_size: NA; cdr3_length: 14; cdr3_nt: TGTGCCAGCAGCTGGGGGGGCCTTAGCAATGAGCAGTTCTTC; cdr3_aa: CASSWGGLSNEQFF
d_call: NA; v_call: TRBV30; j_call: TRBJ1-3; clone_size: once; cdr3_length: 17; cdr3_nt: TGTGCCTGGAGTGGCTCGAGGGTGGGGGGCTCTGGAAACACCATATATTTT; cdr3_aa: CAWSGSRVGGSGNTIYF
d_call: NA; v_call: TRBV4-1; j_call: TRBJ1-2; clone_size: NA; cdr3_length: 16; cdr3_nt: TGCGCCAGCAGCCAAGGGGGAAGCGGGGCCCTATCTGGCTACACCTTC; cdr3_aa: CASSQGGSGALSGYTF
d_call: TRBD1; v_call: TRBV7-9; j_call: TRBJ2-7; clone_size: NA; cdr3_length: 16; cdr3_nt: TGTGCCAGCAGCTTGCCGATAGGGACAGGGTCCTACGAGCAGTACTTC; cdr3_aa: CASSLPIGTGSYEQYF